The TCR beta chain described here comes from a study of CD8 T cells in ankylosing spondylitis. This clonotype was counted ten times or more. What it binds is unknown. From germline, CDR1 is LGHDT and CDR2 YNNKEL (reference sequence). Germline trimming cut 0 bases from V and 8 bases from J; bases unmatched to any gene: 7. CDR3 length equals 16 residues. Study-wide results and caveats: Existing reports had already noted some motif variants in reactive arthritis synovial fluid and blood.

TCRdb processed the 5' RACE reads anew with MiXCR; each CDR3 protein has one entry. Found here are around 150,000 distinct CDR3 sequences, around 7.9% of them singletons; the top ten hold around 11%. The J gene is TRBJ1-4, the V gene TRBV3-1, with 9 nucleotides matching TRBD1. Sequencing was done on a sample of blood, either unsorted or a sorted T cell fraction (not recorded which). This receptor was obtained from a female donor with ankylosing spondylitis or in good health (not recorded which). In nucleotides, the CDR3 is TGTGCCAGCAGCCAAGACCGGACAGGGGTACGGGAAAAACTGTTTTTT. It codes for CASSQDRTGVREKLFF.